This T cell receptor (beta chain) comes out of a study of OX40 agonist ivuxolimab in advanced cancers. Study-level information: Patients took ivuxolimab, an agonistic anti-OX40 (CD134) antibody.

This table comes from immunoSEQ multiplex PCR, and its TCRdb copy is limited to in-frame clones, with some not included. The sample has roughly 100,000 clones; around 85% are singletons. Germline V gene data show CDR1 as ENHRY and CDR2 as SYGVKD. V gave up 6 bases and J gave up 0 bases, with 12 bases separating them. This CDR3 has 14 residues. The rearrangement joins TRBV10-3 to TRBJ2-7; TRBD1 is a possible D gene (6 bases). The receptor's source is an adult with an advanced solid tumor such as melanoma, head and neck, liver or kidney cancer. This specimen consisted of CD4+ or CD8+ T cells sorted from blood, obtained in a trial of the OX40 agonist ivuxolimab. CDR3 DNA: TGTGCCATCAGGAACGGACAGCTCTCCTACGAGCAGTACTTC. Amino acid sequence: CAIRNGQLSYEQYF.